A single sample gave rise to the 9 T cell receptor delta chains below, sequenced in a study of gamma-delta T cells after stem cell transplantation. TCRdb redid clone calling on the RT-PCR reads using CATT. This table has some 780 delta-chain clones, about 9.2% appearing once. The sequencing sample was made of gamma-delta T cells. The receptors originated from a human donor. It is not recorded whose cells these are; they may come from a transplant donor.

The sample holds a few counts of this clone. This DNA's translation differs at residue 11 from TCRdb's protein, which comes from a much larger clone; a read error is likely, and the protein shown is translated from the DNA. The rearrangement links TRDV2 to TRDJ1, with TRDD3 identical over 11 bases. Per germline, CDR1 GEAIGNYY and CDR2 EKD. This CDR3 has 16 residues. With 3 bases clipped from V and 3 bases from J, the junction kept 8 bases outside the gene matches. DNA for the CDR3: TGTGCCTGTGACGCTCTACTGGGGGATAACGCCGATAAACTCATCTTT. Its protein product is CACDALLGDNADKLIF.

Concerning this clone: TCRdb's protein, taken from a much larger clone, differs from this DNA's translation at residue 4, likely owing to a read error; the protein displayed comes from the DNA. This chain joins TRDV2 and TRDJ1, with D tentatively TRDD3 (5 bases). With 5 bases removed from V and 3 bases from J, the gap between germline ends came to 15 bases. The CDR3 totals 14 residues. The germline CDR1 and CDR2 sequences are GEAIGNYY and EKD. The CDR3: CACGTLGGSDKLIF. Here the CDR3 DNA reads TGTGCCTGTGGCACTCTGGGTGGGTCCGATAAACTCATCTTT.

This clone has only a few counts. Given a far larger clone just one base away, this is likely a sequencing read error. The chain employs TRDV2 and TRDJ1; D perhaps matches TRDD3 (6 bases). The V and J ends lost 0 bases and 2 bases respectively, with 18 bases between them. Germline values: CDR1 GEAIGNYY, CDR2 EKD. The CDR3 contains 17 residues. CDR3 loop: CACDTVSGRYATDKLIF. The CDR3 coding sequence is TGTGCCTGTGACACCGTCTCTGGGAGATACGCGACCGATAAACTCATCTTT.

On this clone: This probably arose from a read error, given a far larger clone one base away. J is TRDJ1 and V is TRDV2, with 8 positions matching TRDD3. This CDR3 comprises 15 residues. Germline CDR1 and CDR2: GEAIGNYY and EKD. CDR3 amino acids: CACHPLVGDTDNLIF. Written as DNA, the CDR3 is TGTGCCTGTCATCCCCTCGTCGGGGATACCGATAACCTCATCTTT.

This clone was seen a few times. This likely reflects a read error, since a far larger clone is one base away. This CDR3 is also generated by other DNA sequences in the sample. V usage is TRDV2 and J usage is TRDJ1; D is perhaps TRDD3 (5 bases). Germline-derived CDR1 and CDR2 are GEAIGNYY and EKD. This CDR3 has 14 residues. The CDR3 loop is CACDTLGGSDKLIF. The CDR3 bases are TGTGCCTGTGACACTCTGGGTGGGTCCGATAAACTAATCTTT.

Within the sample, this clone is medium-sized (0.01 to 0.1%). Given a far larger clone just one base away, this is likely a sequencing read error. Other nucleotide sequences from this sample produce the same CDR3. This CDR3 reads CACDTVRTLGMLPDKLIF. The CDR3 DNA reads as TGTGCCTGTGACACCGTAAGAACGCTGGGGATGCTCCCCGATAAACTCATCTTT. The J gene is TRDJ1, the V gene TRDV2, with TRDD3 as a possible D gene (6 bases). The CDR3 totals 18 residues. With 0 bases removed from V and 3 bases from J, the gap between germline ends came to 22 bases. Germline V lookup: CDR1 GEAIGNYY, CDR2 EKD.

This chain links TRDV2 with TRDJ1, with 11 bases fitting TRDD3. CDR3 length: 20 residues. J lost 1 base, V lost 3 bases, and 18 bases had no gene match. Germline-derived CDR1 and CDR2 are GEAIGNYY and EKD. CDR3 residues: CACDPIPVLGDSVSTDKLIF. In DNA, the CDR3 is TGTGCCTGTGACCCTATTCCCGTACTGGGGGATAGTGTTAGCACCGATAAACTCATCTTT.

Points on this clone: TCRdb shows a much larger clone's protein in place of this DNA's translation, and the two differ at residue 6, likely through a read error; the protein shown is translated from the DNA. The chain links TRDV2 to TRDJ1; the match to TRDD3 covers 9 bases. Germline CDR1 and CDR2: GEAIGNYY and EKD. The CDR3 spans 18 residues. V lost 3 bases to trimming and J lost 0 bases; unmatched junction nucleotides: 13. The chain's CDR3 is CACDSSLGDAAYTDKLIF. The CDR3 nucleotides are TGTGCCTGTGACTCATCACTGGGGGACGCCGCGTACACCGATAAACTCATCTTT.

Comments on this clone: TCRdb's listed protein matches a much larger clone and diverges from this DNA's translation at residue 4, likely through a read error; the protein shown comes from the DNA. This chain uses TRDV2 with TRDJ1; a weak D match, TRDD3 (6 bases). Germline-derived CDR1 and CDR2 are GEAIGNYY and EKD. The CDR3 is made up of 18 amino acids. In DNA, the CDR3 is TGTGCCTGTTACACCGTAAGAACGCTGGGGATGCTACCCGATAAACTCATCTTT. Translation gives CACYTVRTLGMLPDKLIF.